The 25 T cell receptor beta chains below all came from one sample that was sequenced in a study of cytomegalovirus exposure and HLA in healthy donors. Vbeta (60) and Jbeta (13) primers were used in the PCR. The method was immunoSEQ multiplex PCR; TCRdb's version includes in-frame clones alone and lacks a portion of them. This table has roughly 100,000 clones, around four fifths appearing once. The material sequenced was PBMCs. The origin of the receptors is a man aged 40-55 years in good health and CMV-seronegative.

The chain uses TRBV5-4 and TRBJ1-4; 7 bases are a match to TRBD1. V shed 3 bases, J shed 3 bases, and the junction held 11 bases outside the gene matches. CDR1 and CDR2 from the germline V gene are SGHNT and YYREEE (reference sequence). This CDR3 region has 17 residues. The CDR3, as DNA: TGTGCCAGCAGCTCGACAGGGTTGGGGGTGGCTAATGAAAAACTGTTTTTT. The encoded protein is CASSSTGLGVANEKLFF.

This clone was seen only once. The chain uses TRBV19 and TRBJ1-5; 9 positions match TRBD1. Germline loops: CDR1 LNHDA, CDR2 SQIVND (reference sequence). The ends lost 3 bases at V and 6 bases at J; junction bases unmatched: 9. The CDR3 is made up of 16 amino acids. The chain's CDR3 is CASSMGYRGRGQPQHF. The CDR3 bases are TGTGCCAGTAGTATGGGCTACAGGGGGCGAGGTCAGCCCCAGCATTTT.

This clone was seen more than once but under ten times. This chain uses TRBV4-2 with TRBJ2-7; D might be TRBD2 (5 bases). With 4 bases removed from V and 0 bases from J, the gap between germline ends came to 10 bases. CDR3 length: 14 amino acids. From germline, CDR1 is LGHNA and CDR2 YNFKEQ. CDR3 DNA: TGTGCCAGCAGCCCCTCCGCGGGCTCCTACGAGCAGTACTTC. It codes for CASSPSAGSYEQYF.

The chain links TRBV19 to TRBJ2-7; tentative D call: TRBD1 (5 bases). Trimming left V 2 bases short and J 1 base short, with 9 bases between. Per the germline V gene, CDR1 is LNHDA and CDR2 is SQIVND (reference sequence). The CDR3 totals 14 residues. CDR3 DNA sequence: TGTGCCAGTAGTATACACAGGCGTTCCTACGAGCAGTACTTC. Its translation: CASSIHRRSYEQYF.

This chain uses TRBV6-1 with TRBJ2-5; 9 bases line up with TRBD1. The V and J ends lost 4 bases and 3 bases, in that order; junction bases with no gene match: 3. The CDR3 runs to 14 residues. The germline CDR1 and CDR2 sequences are MNHNS and SASEGT. CDR3 bases: TGTGCCAGCAGTGTCCGGGACAGGGAAGAGACCCAGTACTTC. Its translation: CASSVRDREETQYF.

This clone was counted once. J is TRBJ2-2 and V is TRBV11-3; a possible D gene is TRBD1 (6 bases). This CDR3 spans 16 amino acids. CDR1 is SGHNT and CDR2 is YENEEA in the germline V gene. Trimming cost V 3 bases and J 1 base, with 12 bases left between them. CDR3 protein: CASSFSRGGNTGELFF. CDR3 DNA: TGTGCCAGCAGCTTCTCGAGAGGGGGGAACACCGGGGAGCTGTTTTTT.

This sequence joins TRBV27 and TRBJ2-7; TRBD2 might be the D (5 bases). V was shortened by 5 bases and J by 6 bases, with 17 bases between the two germline ends. Germline V CDR1 and CDR2: MNHEY, SMNVEV (reference sequence). This CDR3 has 14 amino acids. This CDR3 is CASSALADWAEQYF. In DNA form, the CDR3 reads TGTGCCAGCAGTGCGCTAGCCGACTGGGCCGAGCAGTACTTC.

The rearrangement joins TRBV4-1 to TRBJ2-7, with 9 positions matching TRBD1. Trimming at V came to 1 base and at J to 0 bases, leaving 7 bases not matched to a gene. The CDR3 is 17 amino acids. Germline CDR1 MGHRA, CDR2 YSYEKL. The CDR3 loop is CASSQGSGTGPSYEQYF. The CDR3 DNA sequence: TGCGCCAGCAGCCAAGGGTCCGGGACAGGGCCCTCCTACGAGCAGTACTTC.

This clone was counted only a few times. The V gene is TRBV28, the J gene TRBJ2-7, with 11 positions matching TRBD1. The J segment lost 4 bases and the V segment lost 5 bases, leaving 7 bases of the junction unmatched. This CDR3 region has 15 residues. The V gene's germline CDR1 is MDHEN and CDR2 SYDVKM. Here the CDR3 reads CASSDPGQGGYEQYF. The CDR3 region has the DNA TGTGCCAGCAGTGACCCGGGACAGGGGGGTTACGAGCAGTACTTC.

Concerning this clone: At one end, the junction sequence differs from germline, possibly due to a read error. The rearrangement uses TRBV7-9 and TRBJ1-3, with D perhaps matching TRBD1 (5 bases). Germline values: CDR1 SEHNR, CDR2 FQNEAQ (reference sequence). There are 16 residues in the CDR3. CDR3 sequence reads: CSSSSNFLDNRNTIYF. Written as DNA, the CDR3 is TGTTCCAGCAGCTCTAATTTCTTGGACAACAGAAACACCATATATTTT.

The V gene is TRBV28, the J gene TRBJ1-3, with a possible D match to TRBD1 (5 bases). The CDR3 is made up of 14 amino acids. The germline V and J ends were trimmed by 2 bases and 3 bases, with 8 bases remaining between them. Germline CDR1 is MDHEN and CDR2 is SYDVKM. CDR3 region: CASSLQGSGNTIYF. The CDR3 DNA reads as TGTGCCAGCAGTTTACAGGGAAGTGGAAACACCATATATTTT.

In the case of this clone: The junction departs from the called germline gene at one end, perhaps through a read error. The V call is TRBV7-9, the J call TRBJ2-7, with 9 bases identical to TRBD1. This CDR3 contains 15 residues. Germline CDR1 is SEHNR and CDR2 is FQNEAQ (reference sequence). CDR3 sequence (DNA): TGTTCCAGCAGCCCGTACAGGGGGCATTCCTACGAGCAGTACTTC. Protein product: CSSSPYRGHSYEQYF.

The chain combines TRBV19 with TRBJ1-4, with D possibly matching TRBD1 (5 bases). Germline CDR1 and CDR2: LNHDA and SQIVND (reference sequence). The CDR3 sequence is 15 residues long. The V end was cut by 3 bases, the J end by 5 bases, with 13 bases between. The CDR3 nucleotides are TGTGCCAGTAGTATTTTGGCAGGGCTCAATGAAAAACTGTTTTTT. The encoded protein is CASSILAGLNEKLFF.

V gene TRBV12-5 combines with J gene TRBJ1-1, with 7 nucleotides matching TRBD1. Germline assignment: CDR1 LGHNT and CDR2 FRNRAP. The V and J ends lost 1 base and 1 base, in that order; junction bases with no gene match: 0. This CDR3 region has 14 residues. CDR3 DNA sequence: TGTGCTAGTGGTTTGGGGACAGGGAACACTGAAGCTTTCTTT. Its protein is CASGLGTGNTEAFF.

The V call is TRBV7-2, the J call TRBJ2-1, with a weak D call TRBD1 (6 bases). Germline V gene data show CDR1 as SGHTA and CDR2 as FQGNSA. Trimming left V 0 bases short and J 6 bases short, with 15 bases between. The CDR3 covers 16 residues. In nucleotides, the CDR3 is TGTGCCAGCAGCTTAGCGAGCCAGGGGTTGTTCAATGAGCAGTTCTTC. Encoded protein: CASSLASQGLFNEQFF. Supplemented by reference TRBV7-2 and TRBJ2-1, the full variable domain reads GAGVSQSPSNKVTEKGKDVELRCDPISGHTALYWYRQSLGQGLEFLIYFQGNSAPDKSGLPSDRFSAERTGGSVSTLTIQRTQQEDSAVYLCASSLASQGLFNEQFFGPGTRLTVL.

This clone was detected a few times. The rearrangement links TRBV5-4 to TRBJ2-3; possible D gene TRBD2, 5 bases. The germline gives CDR1 SGHNT, CDR2 YYREEE (reference sequence). This CDR3 spans 16 amino acids. Trimming cost V 0 bases and J 3 bases, with 14 bases left between them. This CDR3 is CASSLGRTGGTDTQYF. The CDR3 DNA is TGTGCCAGCAGCTTGGGACGCACGGGCGGGACAGATACGCAGTATTTT.

This clone occurred a few times. The V and J genes are TRBV6-5 and TRBJ1-5, with 9 positions matching TRBD1. This CDR3 has 13 amino acids. CDR1 and CDR2 (germline): MNHEY, SVGAGI. The trim removed 8 bases at V and 3 bases at J, leaving 2 bases unmatched. CDR3 in DNA: TGTGCCAGCGGACAGGGGTACAATCAGCCCCAGCATTTT. Translating gives CASGQGYNQPQHF.

This rearrangement joins TRBV14 to TRBJ2-7; 10 nucleotides line up with TRBD1. The V and J ends lost 4 bases and 0 bases, in that order; junction bases with no gene match: 3. Germline-derived CDR1 and CDR2 are SGHDN and FVKESK. CDR3 size: 15 residues. The CDR3 protein is CASSPRTGGSYEQYF. Here the CDR3 DNA reads TGTGCCAGCAGCCCGCGGACAGGGGGCTCCTACGAGCAGTACTTC.

The gene calls are TRBV28 and TRBJ2-2; TRBD1 might be the D (7 bases). CDR1 and CDR2 (germline): MDHEN, SYDVKM. V was trimmed by 2 bases and J by 5 bases, leaving 36 bases between them. This CDR3 region has 23 residues. CDR3 nucleotide sequence: TGTGCCAGCAGTTTACGAGCCACTATCAGGGGACTCATATCCAGGGGGAGGACCGGGGAGCTGTTTTTT. Protein product: CASSLRATIRGLISRGRTGELFF.

The chain is built from TRBV6-5 and TRBJ1-1; no clear D. Trimming took 0 bases from V and 4 from J, leaving 12 bases between them. This CDR3 spans 15 amino acids. Germline values: CDR1 MNHEY, CDR2 SVGAGI. The DNA of the CDR3 is TGTGCCAGCAGTTACTCGTGGGTACCGGGCACTGAAGCTTTCTTT. It codes for CASSYSWVPGTEAFF.

The chain combines TRBV6-5 with TRBJ1-1; a possible D gene is TRBD1 (5 bases). Trimming left V 5 bases short and J 1 base short, with 8 bases between. Germline CDR1 and CDR2: MNHEY and SVGAGI. CDR3 length: 13 amino acids. CDR3 in DNA: TGTGCCAGCAGTCGTCAGGGGAACACTGAAGCTTTCTTT. It translates to CASSRQGNTEAFF.

The rearrangement uses TRBV7-2 and TRBJ2-7, with TRBD1 identical over 7 bases. This CDR3 is 15 amino acids long. The germline CDR1 and CDR2 sequences are SGHTA and FQGNSA. V lost 5 bases to trimming and J lost 3 bases; unmatched junction nucleotides: 10. As DNA, the CDR3 is TGTGCCAGCAGCAAGTTGACAGGGCTGAGCTACGAGCAGTACTTC. It yields the protein CASSKLTGLSYEQYF.

The chain links TRBV10-1 to TRBJ2-2; 9 bases are shared with TRBD1. After removal of 7 bases from V and 5 bases from J, the junction contained 14 bases not matched to a gene. The CDR3 has 17 amino acids. The germline CDR1 and CDR2 sequences are WNHNN and SYGVQD (reference sequence). CDR3 DNA sequence: TGCGCCAGCAATTCCGGGACAGGGCCCCCTTTTACCGGGGAGCTGTTTTTT. Amino acids: CASNSGTGPPFTGELFF.

The V and J genes are TRBV28 and TRBJ1-1; D gene ambiguous. V lost 4 bases and J 4 bases, leaving 7 bases between the germline ends. The CDR3 sequence is 12 residues long. CDR1 and CDR2 (germline): MDHEN, SYDVKM. CDR3 protein: CASSSFFTEAFF. As DNA, the CDR3 is TGTGCCAGCAGTTCTTTTTTCACTGAAGCTTTCTTT.

V and J are TRBV10-3 and TRBJ2-1; D call uncertain. V lost 4 bases and J lost 6, with 4 bases in between. This CDR3 region has 11 residues. From germline, CDR1 is ENHRY and CDR2 SYGVKD. CDR3 bases: TGTGCCATCAGTGCCTCCAATGAGCAGTTCTTC. Translated: CAISASNEQFF.